These 17 T cell receptor beta chains were sequenced from one sample in a study of blood T cell repertoires in COVID-19. The data were produced by immunoSEQ multiplex PCR, yet TCRdb's version contains in-frame clones alone and is incomplete. The sample lists approximately 350,000 clones; roughly nine tenths were seen once. Sequencing was done on a sample of peripheral blood. Receptors originate from a man between 40 and 49 years old with acute or convalescent COVID-19.

This chain uses TRBV28 with TRBJ1-5; 7 positions match TRBD1. Germline V gene lookup returns CDR1 MDHEN and CDR2 SYDVKM. V lost 6 bases, J lost 0 bases, and 8 bases stayed unmatched. The CDR3 has 16 amino acids. Here the CDR3 reads CASSWDSQISNQPQHF. DNA for the CDR3: TGTGCCAGCAGCTGGGACAGCCAAATTAGCAATCAGCCCCAGCATTTT.

This clone was recorded once. The chain joins TRBV24-1 to TRBJ2-7, with D maybe TRBD1 (6 bases). Germline values: CDR1 KGHDR, CDR2 SFDVKD. CDR3 length equals 13 residues. The V end was cut by 5 bases, the J end by 7 bases, with 14 bases between. Here the CDR3 DNA reads TGTGCCACCAGTGCCTTTGGGGGCCGGGAGCAGTACTTC. Its translation is CATSAFGGREQYF.

This clone was found once. The chain employs TRBV5-4 and TRBJ2-7; D perhaps matches TRBD2 (6 bases). From germline, CDR1 is SGHNT and CDR2 YYREEE (reference sequence). V was trimmed by 2 bases and J by 0 bases, leaving 12 bases between them. The CDR3 is 15 amino acids. The DNA for the CDR3 is TGTGCCAGCAGCTTTATCGGGGGAGCCTCCTACGAGCAGTACTTC. It codes for CASSFIGGASYEQYF.

This clone was counted once. The J gene is TRBJ2-1, the V gene TRBV3-1 (or the pseudogene TRBV3-2); 12 positions match TRBD2. V was pared by 3 bases and J by 6 bases, with 6 bases of the junction left unmatched. Germline loops: CDR1 LGHDT, CDR2 YNNKEL (reference sequence). The CDR3 runs to 16 residues. The CDR3 coding sequence is TGTGCCAGCAGCCACGAGACTAGCGGGAGTTTCAATGAGCAGTTCTTC. Translation gives CASSHETSGSFNEQFF.

The rearrangement uses TRBV19 and TRBJ2-7; TRBD2 matches at 8 bases. The J segment lost 5 bases and the V segment lost 3 bases, leaving 6 bases of the junction unmatched. Germline V gene data show CDR1 as LNHDA and CDR2 as SQIVND (reference sequence). CDR3 size: 14 residues. The CDR3, as DNA: TGTGCCAGTAGTATGCAGCGGGAGTCCAACGAGCAGTACTTC. Protein product: CASSMQRESNEQYF.

The chain is built from TRBV5-6 and TRBJ1-3, with TRBD1 matching 8 bases. V shed 2 bases, J shed 5 bases, and the junction held 3 bases outside the gene matches. The CDR3 covers 14 residues. Germline CDR1 is SGHDT and CDR2 is YYEEEE. CDR3 residues: CASSFGDRRNTIYF. In DNA form, the CDR3 reads TGTGCCAGCAGCTTTGGGGACAGGAGAAACACCATATATTTT.

This clone is a singleton in its sample. The rearrangement uses TRBV12-3 or TRBV12-4 and TRBJ2-3, with D possibly matching TRBD2 (5 bases). The V end was cut by 3 bases, the J end by 5 bases, with 9 bases between. This CDR3 has 13 amino acids. The CDR3 DNA reads as TGTGCCAGCAGTTTCTCGGACTTAGATACGCAGTATTTT. Its translation is CASSFSDLDTQYF.

This rearrangement joins TRBV7-9 to TRBJ2-5, with 8 positions matching TRBD2. The germline V gene has CDR1 SEHNR and CDR2 FQNEAQ (reference sequence). The V segment lost 3 bases and the J segment 3 bases; nucleotides outside the gene matches: 3. The CDR3 has 14 amino acids. CDR3 in amino acids: CASSFFSGEETQYF. The CDR3 DNA sequence: TGTGCCAGCAGCTTCTTTAGCGGGGAAGAGACCCAGTACTTC. Combining the CDR3 with reference TRBV7-9 and TRBJ2-5 gives the whole variable domain DTGVSQNPRHKITKRGQNVTFRCDPISEHNRLYWYRQTLGQGPEFLTYFQNEAQLEKSRLLSDRFSAERPKGSFSTLEIQRTEQGDSAMYLCASSFFSGEETQYFGPGTRLLVL.

A single count supports this clone. V and J are TRBV5-1 and TRBJ1-5; no clear D gene. Germline CDR1 and CDR2: SGHRS and YFSETQ. V was cut by 4 bases and J by 2 bases, with 13 bases left in between. The CDR3 has 15 residues. CDR3 sequence reads: CASSPGAAGNQPQHF. CDR3 nucleotides: TGCGCCAGCAGCCCTGGAGCAGCAGGCAATCAGCCCCAGCATTTT.

CDR3 sequence (DNA): TGTGCCAGTAGTATTACCCCAGGGACCTACGAGCAGTACTTC. Protein sequence: CASSITPGTYEQYF. V is TRBV19 and J is TRBJ2-7, with TRBD1 as a possible D gene (5 bases). The CDR3 is made up of 14 amino acids. Trimming pared 3 bases from V and 2 bases from J, leaving 11 bases between. Germline V gene data show CDR1 as LNHDA and CDR2 as SQIVND (reference sequence).

V is TRBV29-1 and J is TRBJ2-2; TRBD1 matches at 11 bases. CDR1 and CDR2 (germline): SQVTM, ANQGSEA. V shed 6 bases and J 16 bases; nucleotides not matched to a gene: 7. There are 11 residues in the CDR3. CDR3 coding DNA: TGCAGCGTCAGCCGGGGACAGGGGGAGTTTTTT. Its translation is CSVSRGQGEFF.

V usage is TRBV7-8 and J usage is TRBJ1-5; 7 bases are shared with TRBD1. V lost 5 bases and J lost 8; bases outside the gene matches: 9. This CDR3 has 14 amino acids. Germline V gene sequence: CDR1 SGHVS, CDR2 FQNEAQ. The CDR3 is CASSPDREVEPQHF. The CDR3 nucleotides read TGTGCCAGCAGCCCCGACAGGGAGGTTGAGCCCCAGCATTTT.

DNA for the CDR3: TGCAGCGTTGCACCCCGACATAACACTGAAGCTTTCTTT. Protein product: CSVAPRHNTEAFF. This chain uses TRBV29-1 with TRBJ1-1; D remains unclear. This CDR3 region has 13 residues. Germline CDR1 reads SQVTM; CDR2 reads ANQGSEA. V lost 4 bases and J lost 2, with 11 bases in between.

This clone occurred once. One end of the junction fails to match germline, which may point to a read error. V and J are TRBV5-4 and TRBJ1-6; possible D gene TRBD1, 6 bases. Germline CDR1 is SGHNT and CDR2 is YYREEE (reference sequence). There are 15 residues in the CDR3. The CDR3 loop reads CASSLDSPGDSPLHF. CDR3 nucleotide sequence: TGTGCCAGCAGTTTGGACAGCCCGGGAGATTCACCCCTCCACTTT. Looking up the rest from reference TRBV5-4 and TRBJ1-6 gives the full variable domain: ETGVTQSPTHLIKTRGQQVTLRCSSQSGHNTVSWYQQALGQGPQFIFQYYREEENGRGNFPPRFSGLQFPNYSSELNVNALELDDSALYLCASSLDSPGDSPLHFGNGTRLTVT.

There are a few counts of this clone. The chain joins TRBV28 to TRBJ2-1; maybe TRBD2 (5 bases). The CDR3 is made up of 16 amino acids. Germline V gene sequence: CDR1 MDHEN, CDR2 SYDVKM. V lost 3 bases, J lost 5 bases, and 17 bases lay in between. The CDR3 sequence: CASSFSLALNDNEQFF. The CDR3 nucleotides read TGTGCCAGCAGTTTTTCCCTAGCTCTAAACGACAATGAGCAGTTCTTC.

The chain recombines TRBV5-1 with TRBJ2-3, with TRBD2 identical over 14 bases. The V segment lost 7 bases and the J segment 1 base; nucleotides outside the gene matches: 17. The CDR3 has 20 residues. Germline V lookup: CDR1 SGHRS, CDR2 YFSETQ. The CDR3 here is CASYGGPGLAGEHGTDTQYF. The CDR3 DNA reads as TGCGCCAGCTATGGGGGACCGGGACTAGCGGGAGAGCATGGCACAGATACGCAGTATTTT. The full variable domain, with the rest looked up from reference TRBV5-1 and TRBJ2-3, is KAGVTQTPRYLIKTRGQQVTLSCSPISGHRSVSWYQQTPGQGLQFLFEYFSETQRNKGNFPGRFSGRQFSNSRSEMNVSTLELGDSALYLCASYGGPGLAGEHGTDTQYFGPGTRLTVL.

This clone appeared once. The rearrangement joins TRBV5-4 to TRBJ2-7; D is unresolved. Germline V gene sequence: CDR1 SGHNT, CDR2 YYREEE (reference sequence). Between the trimmed V and J ends, which lost 0 bases and 2 bases, there was a span of 12 bases. The length of the CDR3 is 15 residues. The CDR3 DNA reads as TGTGCCAGCAGCTTGGATGGCTACAGCACCTACGAGCAGTACTTC. Protein sequence: CASSLDGYSTYEQYF. Full variable domain (outside the CDR3, taken from reference TRBV5-4 and TRBJ2-7): ETGVTQSPTHLIKTRGQQVTLRCSSQSGHNTVSWYQQALGQGPQFIFQYYREEENGRGNFPPRFSGLQFPNYSSELNVNALELDDSALYLCASSLDGYSTYEQYFGPGTRLTVT.